The following is a TCR beta chain sequence with its context. Its specificity is not known. The data were taken from a study of OX40 agonist ivuxolimab in advanced cancers. V dropped 3 bases and J dropped 8 bases, with 13 bases sitting between them. Per germline, CDR1 WSHSY and CDR2 SAAADI. The CDR3 spans 13 residues. TCRdb's table, derived via immunoSEQ multiplex PCR, lists solely in-frame clones and lacks some. The sample lists about 61,000 clones, about 90% occurring once. Whole-study results and caveats: Several nonresponders also turned out to have low normalized T-cell clonal expansion. In CD8+ T cells, expanded clones were on average more numerous than in CD4+. The investigators did not determine what antigen specificity the expanded peripheral T cells had.

Sampled blood was obtained at baseline, cycle 4 day 1, and cycle 7 day 1. The chain joins TRBV10-2 to TRBJ1-2; D is uncertain. This sequence was found in an adult with an advanced solid tumor such as melanoma, head and neck, liver or kidney cancer. The input for sequencing was CD4+ or CD8+ T cells sorted from blood, taken in a trial of the OX40 agonist ivuxolimab. CDR3 sequence: CASSEGQRLGYTF. CDR3 sequence (DNA): TGCGCCAGCAGTGAAGGGCAGCGCCTAGGCTACACCTTC.